Listed below are T cell receptor beta chains from one sample, sequenced in a study of control samples from healthy donors and cancer patients. Repertoires were generated with immunoSEQ multiplex PCR, while TCRdb's copy carries only in-frame clones and drops some. Here the sample spans approximately 69,000 clones, 89% being singletons. What was sequenced was PBMCs. These receptors all stem from a man in his sixties with colorectal cancer. CDR3s include the opening cysteine and the closing phenylalanine or tryptophan. D genes are given only for firm matches. Some rows mark clone size as missing; the rest say once, few, many or name a class of expanded clone.

abundance | j_gene | v_gene | d_gene | CDR3aa | CDR3nt
NA | TRBJ2-1 | TRBV28 | TRBD2 | CASRGTSGGPYNEQFF | TGTGCCAGCAGGGGGACTAGCGGGGGGCCCTACAATGAGCAGTTCTTC
NA | TRBJ2-1 | TRBV27 | TRBD1 | CASASDRAYNEQFF | TGTGCCAGCGCTTCGGACAGGGCCTACAATGAGCAGTTCTTC
few | TRBJ2-3 | TRBV28 | NA | CASSLSTGSGTQYF | TGTGCCAGCAGTTTATCGACGGGGTCAGGTACGCAGTATTTT
once | TRBJ2-5 | TRBV5-1 | TRBD1 | CASSSGQIQETQYF | TGCGCCAGCAGCTCGGGACAGATCCAAGAGACCCAGTACTTC
NA | TRBJ1-2 | TRBV5-1 | NA | CASSPGTSGVFHYTF | TGCGCCAGCAGCCCCGGGACTTCGGGGGTGTTTCACTACACCTTC
NA | TRBJ2-1 | TRBV28 | TRBD1 | CASSLRRSTGLNEQFF | TGTGCCAGCAGTTTAAGGCGCTCGACAGGGCTAAATGAGCAGTTCTTC
NA | TRBJ1-1 | TRBV15 | NA | CATSRDSNRGVGAFF | TGTGCCACCAGCAGAGATAGCAATCGGGGAGTGGGAGCTTTCTTT
NA | TRBJ2-2 | TRBV28 | NA | CASSFRLAHTGELFF | TGTGCCAGCAGTTTTCGGCTAGCACACACCGGGGAGCTGTTTTTT
NA | TRBJ1-3 | TRBV6-6 | TRBD1 | CASSYELRTGLNTIYF | TGTGCCAGCAGTTACGAGTTGCGGACAGGGCTAAACACCATATATTTT
NA | TRBJ2-1 | TRBV6-5 | TRBD1 | CASSDRGGYNEQFF | TGTGCCAGCTCGGACAGGGGGGGCTACAATGAGCAGTTCTTC
NA | TRBJ2-4 | TRBV6-5 | TRBD2 | CASSGTAGGLRYF | TGTGCCAGCAGCGGGACAGCGGGGGGGCTTCGGTACTTC
NA | TRBJ2-5 | TRBV2 | TRBD1 | CASAPGQTQETQYF | TGTGCCAGCGCGCCGGGACAGACGCAAGAGACCCAGTACTTC
NA | TRBJ1-6 | TRBV5-1 | NA | CASSPGLGGDSPLHF | TGCGCCAGCAGCCCCGGTTTGGGGGGCGACTCACCCCTCCACTTT
NA | TRBJ1-2 | TRBV10-3 | TRBD1 | CATSGQNYGYTF | TGTGCCACCTCGGGACAGAACTATGGCTACACCTTC
once | TRBJ2-7 | TRBV3-1/TRBV3-2 | TRBD2 | CASSQVHLGGTRGLYEQYF | TGTGCCAGCAGCCAAGTGCATTTGGGGGGGACCCGGGGATTGTACGAGCAGTACTTC
few | TRBJ1-6 | TRBV18 | NA | CASSPQGVGSPLHF | TGTGCCAGCTCACCACAGGGTGTCGGTTCACCCCTCCACTTT
NA | TRBJ1-5 | TRBV19 | NA | CASNRQPQHF | TGTGCCAGTAATAGACAGCCCCAGCATTTT
NA | TRBJ2-1 | TRBV7-6 | TRBD1 | CASSSGQGPYNEQFF | TGTGCCAGCAGCTCCGGACAGGGCCCCTACAATGAGCAGTTCTTC
NA | TRBJ1-5 | TRBV27 | NA | CASRPPGQPQHF | TGTGCCAGCCGACCCCCGGGGCAGCCCCAGCATTTT
NA | TRBJ2-3 | TRBV4-3 | TRBD1 | CASSQDPTGGTDTQYF | TGCGCCAGCAGCCAAGATCCCACAGGGGGCACAGATACGCAGTATTTT
NA | TRBJ2-5 | TRBV2 | TRBD2 | CASSPQAGGLPGTQYF | TGTGCCAGCAGTCCCCAAGCGGGGGGCCTTCCAGGGACCCAGTACTTC
NA | TRBJ2-5 | TRBV5-4 | TRBD2 | CASSLGPSGGARETQYF | TGTGCCAGCAGCTTGGGTCCTAGCGGGGGGGCCCGGGAGACCCAGTACTTC
NA | TRBJ2-5 | TRBV13 | NA | CASSSSGAPQETQYF | TGTGCCAGCAGCTCTTCAGGGGCCCCCCAAGAGACCCAGTACTTC
NA | TRBJ2-5 | TRBV6-5 | TRBD2 | CASSYSLAGGQETQYF | TGTGCCAGCAGTTACTCACTCGCGGGGGGCCAAGAGACCCAGTACTTC
NA | TRBJ1-4 | TRBV29-1 | NA | CSVERAPNEKLFF | TGCAGCGTTGAACGGGCCCCCAATGAAAAACTGTTTTTT
NA | TRBJ2-5 | TRBV27 | TRBD2 | CASSSLTSGNQETQYF | TGTGCCAGCAGTTCTCTGACTAGCGGGAACCAAGAGACCCAGTACTTC
NA | TRBJ1-1 | TRBV10-3 | NA | CAISATGNTEAFF | TGTGCCATCAGCGCGACAGGGAACACTGAAGCTTTCTTT
NA | TRBJ2-7 | TRBV3-1/TRBV3-2 | TRBD2 | CASSQGAGGPGEQYF | TGTGCCAGCAGCCAAGGAGCGGGGGGGCCAGGGGAGCAGTACTTC
NA | TRBJ1-5 | TRBV6-5 | NA | CAILIGQPQHF | TGTGCCATCCTGATTGGCCAGCCCCAGCATTTT
once | TRBJ2-7 | TRBV5-4 | NA | CASSLDGTFLGEQYF | TGTGCCAGCAGCTTGGACGGTACTTTTCTGGGCGAGCAGTACTTC
NA | TRBJ1-4 | TRBV5-4 | NA | CASSPARGAGEKLFF | TGTGCCAGCAGCCCCGCACGGGGGGCGGGTGAAAAACTGTTTTTT
NA | TRBJ2-1 | TRBV19 | TRBD2 | CASSTLNVRTSGRNEQFF | TGTGCCAGTAGTACCTTGAACGTACGGACTAGCGGGCGAAATGAGCAGTTCTTC
NA | TRBJ2-3 | TRBV10-3 | TRBD2 | CAISERLAGGGDTQYF | TGTGCCATCAGTGAGAGACTAGCGGGGGGTGGAGATACGCAGTATTTT
NA | TRBJ2-5 | TRBV24-1 | NA | CATSGPGDNQETQYF | TGTGCCACCAGTGGCCCTGGCGATAACCAAGAGACCCAGTACTTC
NA | TRBJ2-1 | TRBV5-1 | TRBD2 | CASSLDLAGGEQFF | TGCGCCAGCAGCTTGGATCTAGCGGGAGGTGAGCAGTTCTTC
NA | TRBJ1-1 | TRBV11-1 | TRBD1 | CASRDQGGTEAFF | TGTGCCAGCAGAGATCAGGGGGGAACTGAAGCTTTCTTT
NA | TRBJ2-2 | TRBV30 | NA | CAWSVPGGARPGELFF | TGTGCCTGGAGTGTACCTGGGGGGGCGAGGCCCGGGGAGCTGTTTTTT
NA | TRBJ2-1 | TRBV7-2 | TRBD2 | CASSLGGGASYNEQFF | TGTGCCAGCAGCTTAGGCGGGGGGGCGTCCTACAATGAGCAGTTCTTC
NA | TRBJ1-4 | TRBV30 | TRBD1 | CAWRPGQGREKLFF | TGTGCCTGGAGACCGGGACAGGGGCGTGAAAAACTGTTTTTT
NA | TRBJ2-1 | TRBV19 | TRBD2 | CASSWGSGGYNEQFF | TGTGCCAGTAGTTGGGGTAGCGGGGGGTACAATGAGCAGTTCTTC
NA | TRBJ2-1 | TRBV7-6 | TRBD2 | CASSLYGGEYNEQFF | TGTGCCAGCAGCTTATACGGGGGGGAATACAATGAGCAGTTCTTC
NA | TRBJ2-3 | TRBV7-8 | NA | CASSSGTSRIDTQYF | TGTGCCAGCAGTTCGGGGACCAGTAGGATAGATACGCAGTATTTT
NA | TRBJ2-1 | TRBV11-2 | NA | CASSLLGPSSYNEQFF | TGTGCCAGCAGCTTACTTGGGCCGAGCTCCTACAATGAGCAGTTCTTC
NA | TRBJ2-7 | TRBV7-4 | NA | CASRSSGYEQYF | TGTGCCAGCCGCTCCTCTGGGTACGAGCAGTACTTC
NA | TRBJ2-5 | TRBV19 | NA | CASSIPGMGTQYF | TGTGCCAGTAGTATACCGGGTATGGGGACCCAGTACTTC